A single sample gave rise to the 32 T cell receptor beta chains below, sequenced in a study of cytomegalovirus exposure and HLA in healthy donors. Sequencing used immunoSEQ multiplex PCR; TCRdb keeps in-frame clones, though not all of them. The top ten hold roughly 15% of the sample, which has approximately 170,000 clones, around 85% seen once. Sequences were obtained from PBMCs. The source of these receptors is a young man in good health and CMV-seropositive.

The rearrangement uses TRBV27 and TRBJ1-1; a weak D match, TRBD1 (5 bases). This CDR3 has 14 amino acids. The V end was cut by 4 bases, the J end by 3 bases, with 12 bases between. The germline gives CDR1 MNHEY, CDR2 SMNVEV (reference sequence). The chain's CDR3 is CASSYRGEYTEAFF. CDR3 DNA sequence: TGTGCCAGCAGTTACCGGGGGGAGTACACTGAAGCTTTCTTT.

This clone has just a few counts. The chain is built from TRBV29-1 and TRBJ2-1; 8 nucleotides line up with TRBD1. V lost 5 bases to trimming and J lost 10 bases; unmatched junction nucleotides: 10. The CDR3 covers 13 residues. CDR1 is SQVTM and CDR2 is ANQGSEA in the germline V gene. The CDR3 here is CSVNRQGAGEQFF. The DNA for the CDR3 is TGCAGCGTTAATAGGCAGGGGGCAGGCGAGCAGTTCTTC.

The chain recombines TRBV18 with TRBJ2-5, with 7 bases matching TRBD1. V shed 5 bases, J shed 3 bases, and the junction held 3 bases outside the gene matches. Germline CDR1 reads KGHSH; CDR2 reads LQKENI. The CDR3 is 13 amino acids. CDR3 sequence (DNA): TGTGCCAGCTCATCCGACAGGGAAGAGACCCAGTACTTC. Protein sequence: CASSSDREETQYF.

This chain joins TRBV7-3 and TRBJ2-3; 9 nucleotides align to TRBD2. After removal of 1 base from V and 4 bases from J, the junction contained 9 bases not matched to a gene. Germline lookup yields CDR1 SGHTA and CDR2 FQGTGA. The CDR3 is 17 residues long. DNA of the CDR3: TGTGCCAGCAGCTTAAATGGCGGGGGGGCCGAGGCAGATACGCAGTATTTT. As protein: CASSLNGGGAEADTQYF.

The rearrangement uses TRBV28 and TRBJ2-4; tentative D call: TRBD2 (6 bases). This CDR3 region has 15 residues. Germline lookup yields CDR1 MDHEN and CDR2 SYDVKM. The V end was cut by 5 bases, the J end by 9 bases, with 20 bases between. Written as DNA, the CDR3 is TGTGCCAGCAGTATCCAGGAGGGAATTAAGCGCATTCAGTACTTC. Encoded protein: CASSIQEGIKRIQYF.

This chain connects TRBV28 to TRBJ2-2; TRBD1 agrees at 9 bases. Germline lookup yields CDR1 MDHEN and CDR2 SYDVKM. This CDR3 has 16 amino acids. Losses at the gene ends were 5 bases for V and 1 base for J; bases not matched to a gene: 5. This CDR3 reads CASSPEDRGNTGELFF. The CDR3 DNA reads TGTGCCAGCAGTCCTGAGGACAGGGGGAACACCGGGGAGCTGTTTTTT.

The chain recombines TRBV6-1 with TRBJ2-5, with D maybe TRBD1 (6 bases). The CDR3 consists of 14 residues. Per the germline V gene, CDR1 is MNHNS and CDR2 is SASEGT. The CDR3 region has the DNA TGTGCTATCGGGAACAGGGACGGGCCGGAGACCCAGTACTTC. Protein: CAIGNRDGPETQYF.

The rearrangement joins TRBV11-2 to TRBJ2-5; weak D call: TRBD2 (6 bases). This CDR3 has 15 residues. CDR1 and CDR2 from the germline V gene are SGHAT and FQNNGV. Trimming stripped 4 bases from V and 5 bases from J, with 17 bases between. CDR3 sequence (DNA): TGTGCCAGCAGCTCCCCCCCTAGCGTGCGGGAGACCCAGTACTTC. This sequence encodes CASSSPPSVRETQYF.

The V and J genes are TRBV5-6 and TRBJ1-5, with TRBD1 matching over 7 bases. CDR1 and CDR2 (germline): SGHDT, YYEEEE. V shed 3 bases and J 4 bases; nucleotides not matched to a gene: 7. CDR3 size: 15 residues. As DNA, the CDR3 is TGTGCCAGCAGCTGGAGGGACAGCCGGAATCAGCCCCAGCATTTT. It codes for CASSWRDSRNQPQHF.

The CDR3 sequence is CASSFGGGEQFF. CDR3 DNA: TGTGCCAGCAGCTTCGGGGGGGGTGAGCAGTTCTTC. The chain employs TRBV5-6 and TRBJ2-1; TRBD2 matches 8 bases. The CDR3 totals 12 residues. Trimming removed 2 bases from V and 9 bases from J; junction bases left unmatched: 1. Germline lookup yields CDR1 SGHDT and CDR2 YYEEEE.

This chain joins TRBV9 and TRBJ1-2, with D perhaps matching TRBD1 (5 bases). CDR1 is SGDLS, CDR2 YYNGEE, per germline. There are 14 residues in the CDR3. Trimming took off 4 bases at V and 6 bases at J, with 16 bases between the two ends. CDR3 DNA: TGTGCCAGCAGCCCCGGGGGGGGTTTCGATGGCTACACCTTC. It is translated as CASSPGGGFDGYTF.

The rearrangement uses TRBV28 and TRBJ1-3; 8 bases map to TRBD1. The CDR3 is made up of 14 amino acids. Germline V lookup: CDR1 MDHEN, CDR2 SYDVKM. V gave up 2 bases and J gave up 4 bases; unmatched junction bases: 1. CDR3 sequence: CASSLQGAGNTIYF. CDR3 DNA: TGTGCCAGCAGTTTACAGGGGGCGGGAAACACCATATATTTT.

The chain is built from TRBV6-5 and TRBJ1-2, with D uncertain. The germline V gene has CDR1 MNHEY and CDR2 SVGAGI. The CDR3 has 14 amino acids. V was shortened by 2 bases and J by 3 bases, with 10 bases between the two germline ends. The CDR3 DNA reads TGTGCCAGCAGTTACAACCGGGATCACTATGGCTACACCTTC. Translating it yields CASSYNRDHYGYTF.

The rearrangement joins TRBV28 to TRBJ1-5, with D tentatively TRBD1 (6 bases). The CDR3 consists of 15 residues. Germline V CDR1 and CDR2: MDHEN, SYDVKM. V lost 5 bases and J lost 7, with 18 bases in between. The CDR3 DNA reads TGTGCCAGCAGTCAGGGATCAGGGGCACGGCAGCCCCAGCATTTT. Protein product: CASSQGSGARQPQHF. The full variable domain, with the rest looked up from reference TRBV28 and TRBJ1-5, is DVKVTQSSRYLVKRTGEKVFLECVQDMDHENMFWYRQDPGLGLRLIYFSYDVKMKEKGDIPEGYSVSREKKERFSLILESASTNQTSMYLCASSQGSGARQPQHFGDGTRLSIL.

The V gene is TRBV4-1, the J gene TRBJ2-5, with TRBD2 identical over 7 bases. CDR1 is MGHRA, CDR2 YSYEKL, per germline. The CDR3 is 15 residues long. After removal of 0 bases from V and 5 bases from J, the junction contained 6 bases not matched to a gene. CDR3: CASSQDPGEGETQYF. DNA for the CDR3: TGCGCCAGCAGCCAAGACCCGGGGGAGGGGGAGACCCAGTACTTC.

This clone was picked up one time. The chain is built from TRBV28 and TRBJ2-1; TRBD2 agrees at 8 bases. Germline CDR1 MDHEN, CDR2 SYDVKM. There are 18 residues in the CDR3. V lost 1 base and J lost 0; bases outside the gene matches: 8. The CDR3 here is CASSLSAVAGSSYNEQFF. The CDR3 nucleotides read TGTGCCAGCAGTTTATCAGCAGTAGCGGGGAGCTCCTACAATGAGCAGTTCTTC.

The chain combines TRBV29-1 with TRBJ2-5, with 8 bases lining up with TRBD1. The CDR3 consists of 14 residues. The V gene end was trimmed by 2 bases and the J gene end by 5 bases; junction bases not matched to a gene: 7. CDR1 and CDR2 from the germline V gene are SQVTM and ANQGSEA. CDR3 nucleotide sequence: TGCAGCGTTGAAAGGCGACAGGGGAGGGAGACCCAGTACTTC. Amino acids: CSVERRQGRETQYF.

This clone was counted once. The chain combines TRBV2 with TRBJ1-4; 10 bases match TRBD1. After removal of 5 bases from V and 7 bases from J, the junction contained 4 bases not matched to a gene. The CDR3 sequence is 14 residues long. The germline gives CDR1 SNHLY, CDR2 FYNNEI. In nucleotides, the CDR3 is TGTGCCAGCAGTCCGACAGGGGGCTCTGAAAAACTGTTTTTT. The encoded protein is CASSPTGGSEKLFF.

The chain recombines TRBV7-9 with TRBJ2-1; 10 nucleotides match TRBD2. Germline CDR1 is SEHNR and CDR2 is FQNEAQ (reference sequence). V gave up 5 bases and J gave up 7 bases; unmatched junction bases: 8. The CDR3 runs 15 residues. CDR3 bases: TGTGCCAGCAGCGTAACTAGCGGGGCGAAAAATGAGCAGTTCTTC. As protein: CASSVTSGAKNEQFF.

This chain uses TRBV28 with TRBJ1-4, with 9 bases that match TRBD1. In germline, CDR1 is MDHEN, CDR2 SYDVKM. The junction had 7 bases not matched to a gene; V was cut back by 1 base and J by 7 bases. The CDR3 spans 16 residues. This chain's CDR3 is CASSLLERGQGEKLFF. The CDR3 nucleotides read TGTGCCAGCAGTTTATTGGAGCGGGGACAGGGTGAAAAACTGTTTTTT.

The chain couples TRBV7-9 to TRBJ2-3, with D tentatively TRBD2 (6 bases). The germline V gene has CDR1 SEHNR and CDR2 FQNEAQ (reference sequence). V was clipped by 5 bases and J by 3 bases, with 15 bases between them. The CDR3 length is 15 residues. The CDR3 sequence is CASSVSTGVTDTQYF. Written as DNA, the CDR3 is TGTGCCAGCAGCGTAAGCACGGGGGTTACAGATACGCAGTATTTT.

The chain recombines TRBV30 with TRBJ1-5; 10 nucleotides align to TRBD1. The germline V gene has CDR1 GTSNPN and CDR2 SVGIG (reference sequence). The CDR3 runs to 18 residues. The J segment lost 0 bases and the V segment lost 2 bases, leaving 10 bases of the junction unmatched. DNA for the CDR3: TGTGCCTGGAGTCCCCGGACAGGGGGGACGTATAGCAATCAGCCCCAGCATTTT. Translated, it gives CAWSPRTGGTYSNQPQHF.

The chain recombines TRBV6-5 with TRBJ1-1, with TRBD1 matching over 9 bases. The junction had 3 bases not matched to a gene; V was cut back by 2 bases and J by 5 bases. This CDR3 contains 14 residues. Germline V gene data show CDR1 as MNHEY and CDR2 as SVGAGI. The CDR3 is CASSYGTGTTEAFF. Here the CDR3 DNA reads TGTGCCAGCAGTTACGGGACAGGGACGACTGAAGCTTTCTTT.

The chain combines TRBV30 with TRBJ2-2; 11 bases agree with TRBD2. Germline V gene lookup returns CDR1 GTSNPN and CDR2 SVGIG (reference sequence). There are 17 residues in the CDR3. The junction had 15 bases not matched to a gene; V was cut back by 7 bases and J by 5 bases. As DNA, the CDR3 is TGTGCCTACCGACAGGGAAGGAGACTAGCGGGGACCGGGGAGCTGTTTTTT. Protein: CAYRQGRRLAGTGELFF.

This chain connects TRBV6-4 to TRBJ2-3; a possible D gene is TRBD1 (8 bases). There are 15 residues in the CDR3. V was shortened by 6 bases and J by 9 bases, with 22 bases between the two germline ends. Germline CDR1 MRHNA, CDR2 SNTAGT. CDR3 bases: TGTGCCAGCAGCCCAGGGGGCCCGATCGGGGGGACGCAGTATTTT. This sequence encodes CASSPGGPIGGTQYF.

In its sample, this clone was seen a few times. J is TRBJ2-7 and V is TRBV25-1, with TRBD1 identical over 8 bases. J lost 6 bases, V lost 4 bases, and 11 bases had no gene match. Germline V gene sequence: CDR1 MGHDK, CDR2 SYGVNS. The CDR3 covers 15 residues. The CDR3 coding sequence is TGTGCCAGCAGTGGGAACCGGGACAGGTCTTCCGAGCAGTACTTC. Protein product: CASSGNRDRSSEQYF.

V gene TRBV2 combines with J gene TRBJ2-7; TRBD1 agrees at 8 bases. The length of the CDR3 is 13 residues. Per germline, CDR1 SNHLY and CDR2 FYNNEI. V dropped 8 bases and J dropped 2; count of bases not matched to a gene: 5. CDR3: CASARGLAYEQYF. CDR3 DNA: TGTGCCAGCGCCAGGGGGCTAGCCTACGAGCAGTACTTC.

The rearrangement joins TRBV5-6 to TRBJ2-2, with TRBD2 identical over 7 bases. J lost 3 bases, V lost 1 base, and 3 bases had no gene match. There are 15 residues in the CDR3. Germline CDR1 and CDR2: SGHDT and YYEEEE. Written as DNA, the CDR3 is TGTGCCAGCAGCTTGCGGGGGGTATACACCGGGGAGCTGTTTTTT. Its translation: CASSLRGVYTGELFF.

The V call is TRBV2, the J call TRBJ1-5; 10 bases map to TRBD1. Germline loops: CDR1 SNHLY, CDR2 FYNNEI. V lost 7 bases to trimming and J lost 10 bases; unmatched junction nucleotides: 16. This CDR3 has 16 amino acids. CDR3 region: CASNQGTGAYAGPQHF. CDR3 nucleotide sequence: TGTGCCAGCAACCAAGGGACAGGGGCCTACGCGGGCCCCCAGCATTTT.

The CDR3 DNA reads TGCGCCAGCAGCCATGCCGGACAGGCAACCGAGCAGTACTTC. Translating it yields CASSHAGQATEQYF. The V and J genes are TRBV4-1 and TRBJ2-7, with 7 bases lining up with TRBD1. The V segment lost 3 bases and the J segment 6 bases; nucleotides outside the gene matches: 8. Germline loops: CDR1 MGHRA, CDR2 YSYEKL. The CDR3 covers 14 residues.

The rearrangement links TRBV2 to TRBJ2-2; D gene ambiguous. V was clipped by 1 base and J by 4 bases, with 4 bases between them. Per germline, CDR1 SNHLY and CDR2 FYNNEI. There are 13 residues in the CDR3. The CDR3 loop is CASSEVATGELFF. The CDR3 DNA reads TGTGCCAGCAGTGAAGTAGCCACCGGGGAGCTGTTTTTT.

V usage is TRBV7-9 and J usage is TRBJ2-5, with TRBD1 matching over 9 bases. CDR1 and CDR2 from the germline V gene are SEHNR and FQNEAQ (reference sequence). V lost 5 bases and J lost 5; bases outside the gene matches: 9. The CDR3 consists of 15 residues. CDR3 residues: CASSPKQGAGETQYF. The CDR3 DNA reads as TGTGCCAGCAGCCCAAAACAGGGGGCGGGTGAGACCCAGTACTTC.